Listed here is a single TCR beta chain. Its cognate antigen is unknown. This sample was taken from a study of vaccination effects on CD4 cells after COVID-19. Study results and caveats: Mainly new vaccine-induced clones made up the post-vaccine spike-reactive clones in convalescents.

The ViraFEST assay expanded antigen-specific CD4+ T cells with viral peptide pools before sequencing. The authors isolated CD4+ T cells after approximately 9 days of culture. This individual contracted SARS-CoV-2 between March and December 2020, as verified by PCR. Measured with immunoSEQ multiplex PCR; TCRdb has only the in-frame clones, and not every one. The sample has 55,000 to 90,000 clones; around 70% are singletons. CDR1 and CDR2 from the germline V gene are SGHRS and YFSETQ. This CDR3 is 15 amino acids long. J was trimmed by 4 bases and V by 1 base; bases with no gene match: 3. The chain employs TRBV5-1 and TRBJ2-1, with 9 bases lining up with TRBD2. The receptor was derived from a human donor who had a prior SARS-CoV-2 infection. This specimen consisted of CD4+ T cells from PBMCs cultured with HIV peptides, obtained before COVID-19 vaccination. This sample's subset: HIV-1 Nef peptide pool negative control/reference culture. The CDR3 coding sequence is TGCGCCAGCAGCTTGCCTAGCGGGATTTACAATGAGCAGTTCTTC. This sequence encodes CASSLPSGIYNEQFF.